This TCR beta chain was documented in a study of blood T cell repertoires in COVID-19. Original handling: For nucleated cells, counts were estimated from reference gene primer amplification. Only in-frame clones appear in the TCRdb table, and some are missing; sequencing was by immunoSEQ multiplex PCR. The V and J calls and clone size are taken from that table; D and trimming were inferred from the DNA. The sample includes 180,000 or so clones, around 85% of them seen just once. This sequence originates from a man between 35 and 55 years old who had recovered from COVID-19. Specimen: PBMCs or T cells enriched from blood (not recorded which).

CDR3 amino acids: CASSPSTGEAFF. CDR3 in DNA: TGTGCCAGCTCACCCTCGACAGGTGAAGCTTTCTTT. The rearrangement joins TRBV18 to TRBJ1-1; possibly TRBD1 for D (6 bases). This CDR3 comprises 12 residues. V was shortened by 3 bases and J by 7 bases, with 9 bases between the two germline ends. Per germline, CDR1 KGHSH and CDR2 LQKENI.